Presented here are 11 T cell receptor beta chains from one specimen sequenced in a study of human T cells and chemical hapten exposure. TCRdb passed the RACE reads through MiXCR, listing each CDR3 protein once. The repertoire consists of some 89,000 distinct CDR3 sequences, with around 25% occurring once and the leading ten covering around 10%. The sample's time point: patch test 3, about 24 weeks after DPC sensitization. Stated treatment: therapeutic diphenylcyclopropenone sensitization with weekly scalp DPC. Sequenced here: whole blood, sampled in connection with sensitization to the hapten diphenylcyclopropenone (DPC). These receptor sequences come from a middle-aged man with alopecia areata. Some clones in this sample may be carry-over from other donors' samples.

This clonotype showed up just a few times. The CDR3 DNA is TGTGCCAGCTCACCACCAGTGAACACTGAAGCTTTCTTT. As protein: CASSPPVNTEAFF. The chain has TRBV18 and TRBJ1-1; D call uncertain. CDR3 length: 13 residues. Trimming removed 0 bases at V and 0 bases at J, with 2 bases between. Germline loops: CDR1 KGHSH, CDR2 LQKENI.

J is TRBJ2-3 and V is TRBV28; 8 bases fit TRBD2. The CDR3 has 15 residues. In germline, CDR1 is MDHEN, CDR2 SYDVKM. V shed 0 bases and J 3 bases; nucleotides not matched to a gene: 2. The CDR3, as DNA: TGTGCCAGCAGTTTATGGCGGGAGGCTACAGATACGCAGTATTTT. Translating it yields CASSLWREATDTQYF. The full variable domain, completed using reference TRBV28 and TRBJ2-3, is DVKVTQSSRYLVKRTGEKVFLECVQDMDHENMFWYRQDPGLGLRLIYFSYDVKMKEKGDIPEGYSVSREKKERFSLILESASTNQTSMYLCASSLWREATDTQYFGPGTRLTVL.

This chain links TRBV6-6 with TRBJ1-2, with 8 bases aligning to TRBD1. Germline CDR1 MNHNY, CDR2 SVGAGI (reference sequence). V lost 4 bases to trimming and J lost 0 bases; unmatched junction nucleotides: 4. The CDR3 runs to 15 residues. The CDR3 region has the DNA TGTGCCAGCAGTTCCAGGGGGCTAGCTAACTATGGCTACACCTTC. Residues: CASSSRGLANYGYTF.

The rearrangement uses TRBV2 and TRBJ1-5; D is undetermined. With 2 bases removed from V and 7 bases from J, the gap between germline ends came to 15 bases. CDR1 is SNHLY, CDR2 FYNNEI, per germline. This CDR3 region has 15 residues. The CDR3 is CASSEILGYWQPQHF. CDR3 nucleotide sequence: TGTGCCAGCAGTGAAATTTTAGGGTATTGGCAGCCCCAGCATTTT.

The chain has TRBV12-3 or TRBV12-4 and TRBJ1-5; perhaps TRBD1 as D (6 bases). The CDR3 sequence is 17 residues long. V was clipped by 5 bases and J by 5 bases, with 22 bases between them. The CDR3 coding sequence is TGTGCCAGCAGTCCGATAAGCACAGGGAAGGGGCATCAGCCCCAGCATTTT. Protein: CASSPISTGKGHQPQHF.

This sequence joins TRBV6-6 and TRBJ2-7; 10 nucleotides align to TRBD1. With 7 bases clipped from V and 3 bases from J, the junction kept 9 bases outside the gene matches. The CDR3 contains 15 residues. Germline-derived CDR1 and CDR2 are MNHNY and SVGAGI (reference sequence). CDR3 in amino acids: CASTIDRGPYYEQYF. DNA for the CDR3: TGTGCCAGCACCATAGACAGGGGGCCATACTACGAGCAGTACTTC.

The chain carries TRBV20-1 and TRBJ2-5, with D unclear. The CDR3 sequence is 11 residues long. The germline V gene encodes CDR1 DFQATT and CDR2 SNEGSKA (reference sequence). V was clipped by 5 bases and J by 4 bases, with 8 bases between them. CDR3 sequence (DNA): TGCAGTGCTCCCCGGTCAGAGACCCAGTACTTC. It encodes CSAPRSETQYF.

The chain couples TRBV4-3 to TRBJ2-1; D gene uncertain. The CDR3 contains 15 residues. V lost 0 bases and J 10 bases, leaving 16 bases between the germline ends. CDR1 and CDR2 (germline): LGHNA, YSLEER. The CDR3 coding sequence is TGCGCCAGCAGCCAAGACGTACTTTCAAGAGTGGAGCAGTTCTTC. Its protein product is CASSQDVLSRVEQFF.

This clonotype was detected a few times. The chain carries TRBV5-6 and TRBJ1-1; 7 nucleotides line up with TRBD1. The J segment lost 5 bases and the V segment lost 4 bases, leaving 11 bases of the junction unmatched. Germline V gene data show CDR1 as SGHDT and CDR2 as YYEEEE. The CDR3 loop spans 15 amino acids. CDR3 bases: TGTGCCAGCAGCGAGCAGGGGGGGGTTGAGACTGAAGCTTTCTTT. This encodes CASSEQGGVETEAFF.

The chain uses TRBV7-9 and TRBJ2-4; possibly TRBD1 or TRBD2 for D (6 bases each). This CDR3 has 17 residues. V dropped 5 bases and J dropped 0 bases, with 17 bases sitting between them. Germline V gene data show CDR1 as SEHNR and CDR2 as FQNEAQ (reference sequence). The DNA for the CDR3 is TGTGCCAGCAGCCGAAACAGGGTGGAGGGAGCCAAAAACATTCAGTACTTC. Its protein product is CASSRNRVEGAKNIQYF.

This clonotype appeared a few times. The chain recombines TRBV15 with TRBJ1-3, with D uncertain. CDR3 length equals 15 residues. The germline V gene has CDR1 LNHNV and CDR2 YYDKDF (reference sequence). Trimming stripped 0 bases from V and 4 bases from J, with 10 bases between. The CDR3 is CATSRDLTLGNTIYF. DNA of the CDR3: TGTGCCACCAGCAGAGACTTAACATTGGGAAACACCATATATTTT.